The 27 T cell receptor beta chains below were found in one sample sequenced in a study of T-cell reconstitution after alpha-beta-depleted transplantation in children (dated by TCRdb to 2015 to 2016). Libraries were prepared through PCR. Sequencer: Illumina HiSeq 2500. To normalize quantification of the TCRbeta repertoire, the TCR libraries were built with molecular barcoding that relied on unique molecular identifiers. TCRdb reworked the public reads: Q25 trimming with fastp, MiXCR clone assembly, productive beta chains retained. CDR3 protein sequences are deduplicated, and each keeps its most common genes and DNA. This sample gives roughly 500,000 distinct CDR3 sequences in total; 10% of them show up just once. 2% of the sample lies in the top ten. In light of the paper, this sample's treatment or condition label describes: allogeneic hematopoietic cell transplantation with graft depleted of TCRalphabeta T cells and CD19 B cells.

The sequencing used PBMCs, collected before TCRalphabeta/CD19-depleted stem cell transplant. These receptors were collected from a child aged 2-15 years with inherited bone marrow failure, due to receive a stem cell transplant.

This clonotype was observed at least ten times. The CDR3 spells CASSTALSGANVLTF. Written as DNA, the CDR3 is TGTGCCAGCAGTACTGCACTCTCTGGGGCCAACGTCCTGACTTTC. The chain recombines TRBV6-5 with TRBJ2-6; D gene unclear. Per the germline V gene, CDR1 is MNHEY and CDR2 is SVGAGI. V was shortened by 5 bases and J by 0 bases, with 8 bases between the two germline ends. This CDR3 has 15 amino acids.

The chain links TRBV14 to TRBJ2-7; a weak D match, TRBD2 (5 bases). This CDR3 has 14 residues. CDR1 and CDR2 from the germline V gene are SGHDN and FVKESK. Deletions cut 1 base from V and 0 bases from J, with 7 bases between. The DNA for the CDR3 is TGTGCCAGCAGCCAAGTGGGAGCCTCCTACGAGCAGTACTTC. Its protein product is CASSQVGASYEQYF. Drawing the rest from reference TRBV14 and TRBJ2-7, the complete variable domain is EAGVTQFPSHSVIEKGQTVTLRCDPISGHDNLYWYRRVMGKEIKFLLHFVKESKQDESGMPNNRFLAERTGGTYSTLKVQPAELEDSGVYFCASSQVGASYEQYFGPGTRLTVT.

The chain is built from TRBV4-2 and TRBJ2-7; 7 bases match TRBD2. The CDR3 totals 15 residues. CDR1 and CDR2 (germline): LGHNA, YNFKEQ. The ends lost 1 base at V and 2 bases at J; junction bases unmatched: 5. CDR3 in amino acids: CASSQGLAVTYEQYF. For the CDR3, the DNA is TGTGCCAGCAGCCAAGGCCTAGCGGTAACCTACGAGCAGTACTTC.

This clonotype was picked up many times. The V and J genes are TRBV27 and TRBJ2-7, with a tentative D call TRBD1 (5 bases). Germline V lookup: CDR1 MNHEY, CDR2 SMNVEV (reference sequence). V dropped 7 bases and J dropped 2 bases, with 12 bases sitting between them. The CDR3 has 13 residues. The CDR3 is CASTTGPTYEQYF. The CDR3 DNA sequence: TGTGCCAGCACCACAGGTCCCACCTACGAGCAGTACTTC.

This clonotype was seen many times. The V gene is TRBV12-3 or TRBV12-4, the J gene TRBJ2-3; unclear D gene. V dropped 2 bases and J dropped 2 bases, with 11 bases sitting between them. The length of the CDR3 is 15 residues. The CDR3 spells CASSLIRRLTDTQYF. As DNA, the CDR3 is TGTGCCAGCAGTTTAATCCGGCGGCTCACAGATACGCAGTATTTT.

As for this clonotype: An end of the junction does not agree with germline; a read error may underlie this. This rearrangement joins TRBV7-2 to TRBJ2-2; D assignment may be TRBD1 or TRBD2 (5 bases each). The CDR3 length is 15 residues. Germline loops: CDR1 SGHTA, CDR2 FQGNSA. In nucleotides, the CDR3 is TGTGCCAGCAGCCCACGTGGGGGAGCCACCGGGGAGCTGTATTTT. Protein product: CASSPRGGATGELYF.

This clonotype appeared a few times. The genes are TRBV20-1 and TRBJ2-7, with 7 bases matching TRBD2. Germline CDR1 and CDR2: DFQATT and SNEGSKA (reference sequence). This CDR3 has 14 amino acids. Unmatched junction bases numbered 9, after V lost 4 bases and J lost 3 bases. DNA for the CDR3: TGCAGTGCTATAGCGTTCCCGGGGGGCTACGAGCAGTACTTC. This codes for CSAIAFPGGYEQYF.

This clonotype was seen repeatedly, ten times or more. CDR3 sequence: CASSSPTTGELFF. The CDR3 region has the DNA TGTGCCAGCAGCTCTCCAACTACCGGGGAGCTGTTTTTT. J is TRBJ2-2 and V is TRBV7-9, with D uncertain. Germline V CDR1 and CDR2: SEHNR, FQNEAQ (reference sequence). With 4 bases removed from V and 5 bases from J, the gap between germline ends came to 8 bases. This CDR3 contains 13 residues.

This clonotype was seen many times. The chain couples TRBV2 to TRBJ2-7; D call uncertain. The CDR3 extends over 9 amino acids. Between the trimmed V and J ends, which lost 7 bases and 7 bases, there was a span of 5 bases. Germline-derived CDR1 and CDR2 are SNHLY and FYNNEI. CDR3 nucleotide sequence: TGTGCCAGCACGGTTGAGCAGTACTTC. Translation gives CASTVEQYF.

The gene calls are TRBV30 and TRBJ1-3; D is uncertain. This CDR3 has 12 residues. Germline V gene lookup returns CDR1 GTSNPN and CDR2 SVGIG (reference sequence). V lost 4 bases and J 0 bases, leaving 4 bases between the germline ends. The DNA of the CDR3 is TGTGCCTGGACCATCTCTGGAAACACCATATATTTT. Residues: CAWTISGNTIYF. Using reference TRBV30 and TRBJ1-3 for the parts outside the CDR3, the full variable domain is SQTIHQWPATLVQPVGSPLSLECTVEGTSNPNLYWYRQAAGRGLQLLFYSVGIGQISSEVPQNLSASRPQDRQFILSSKKLLLSDSGFYLCAWTISGNTIYFGEGSWLTVV.

This clonotype was observed a handful of times. The rearrangement joins TRBV12-3 or TRBV12-4 to TRBJ2-1; D ambiguous. Trimming shortened V by 8 bases and J by 9 bases, and 14 bases separated the two germline ends. This CDR3 contains 12 residues. CDR3 in DNA: TGTGCCAGCCAAGACGGTCCGGTTGAGCAGTTCTTC. Translation gives CASQDGPVEQFF.

CDR3 nucleotide sequence: TGTGCCAGCAGCAAGGTGATGCGGGAGGGGCGAGAGACCCAGTACTTC. Amino acid sequence: CASSKVMREGRETQYF. The chain couples TRBV21-1 to TRBJ2-5; the table gives TRBD2 as D, unverified against the DNA. TRBV21-1 constitutes a pseudogene. The CDR3 runs to 16 residues.

This clonotype was found once. This may come from a read error, since a much larger clone is one base off. V is TRBV25-1 and J is TRBJ2-3, with D perhaps matching TRBD1 or TRBD2 (5 bases each). This CDR3 region has 15 residues. V was pared by 4 bases and J by 6 bases, with 17 bases between. Germline values: CDR1 MGHDK, CDR2 SYGVNS. CDR3 bases: TGTGCCAGCAGTGTATATGGGGGAGTGGTGGATACGCAGTATTTT. It yields the protein CASSVYGGVVDTQYF.

Many counts were recorded for this clonotype. This chain's CDR3 is CASRIGGSEGDTQYF. CDR3 in DNA: TGTGCCAGTCGCATAGGGGGGAGTGAAGGAGATACGCAGTATTTT. The chain employs TRBV19 and TRBJ2-3; possibly TRBD1 or TRBD2 for D (6 bases each). Per germline, CDR1 LNHDA and CDR2 SQIVND (reference sequence). The germline V and J ends were trimmed by 8 bases and 5 bases, with 20 bases remaining between them. The CDR3 contains 15 residues.

This clonotype has at least ten counts. The CDR3 DNA reads TGTGCCAGCAGCGTACTAGCGGGAGGTGTAGGTGAGCAGTTCTTC. It is translated as CASSVLAGGVGEQFF. The chain links TRBV9 to TRBJ2-1; TRBD2 agrees at 11 bases. This CDR3 contains 15 residues. V lost 1 base, J lost 9 bases, and 6 bases stayed unmatched. From germline, CDR1 is SGDLS and CDR2 YYNGEE.

This clonotype was seen many times. This chain links TRBV5-1 with TRBJ1-1, with a weak D call TRBD1 (6 bases). The CDR3 totals 14 residues. V lost 4 bases to trimming and J lost 1 base, with 11 bases between them. Germline assignment: CDR1 SGHRS and CDR2 YFSETQ. CDR3 region: CASSRTVKNTEAFF. The CDR3 DNA reads as TGCGCCAGCAGCAGGACAGTTAAGAACACTGAAGCTTTCTTT.

This clonotype was seen at least ten times. The chain recombines TRBV13 with TRBJ2-7; maybe TRBD2 (6 bases). Germline V gene data show CDR1 as PRHDT and CDR2 as FYEKMQ (reference sequence). V lost 5 bases and J 2 bases, leaving 19 bases between the germline ends. The CDR3 is made up of 16 amino acids. As DNA, the CDR3 is TGTGCCAGCAGCGCCATTCCCGGGACTGAAACCTACGAGCAGTACTTC. Residues: CASSAIPGTETYEQYF. The full variable domain, in which reference TRBV13 and TRBJ2-7 provide the parts outside the CDR3, is AAGVIQSPRHLIKEKRETATLKCYPIPRHDTVYWYQQGPGQDPQFLISFYEKMQSDKGSIPDRFSAQQFSDYHSELNMSSLELGDSALYFCASSAIPGTETYEQYFGPGTRLTVT.

This chain connects TRBV27 to TRBJ2-1, with 7 positions matching TRBD2. V trimming: 6 bases; J trimming: 6 bases; junction bases outside the gene matches: 11. Germline values: CDR1 MNHEY, CDR2 SMNVEV (reference sequence). CDR3 length: 15 residues. The CDR3: CASSPLAVEGNEQFF. The CDR3 region has the DNA TGTGCCAGCAGCCCTCTAGCGGTAGAGGGCAATGAGCAGTTCTTC.

V is TRBV4-2 and J is TRBJ2-1; 8 bases are a match to TRBD2. J gave up 0 bases and V 2 bases, and 12 bases lay outside the gene matches. This CDR3 is 19 amino acids long. Germline CDR1 is LGHNA and CDR2 is YNFKEQ. The chain's CDR3 is CASSQRLASDGSSYNEQFF. CDR3 bases: TGTGCCAGCAGCCAAAGACTAGCGTCAGACGGGAGCTCCTACAATGAGCAGTTCTTC.

Ten or more counts support this clonotype. J is TRBJ2-7 and V is TRBV20-1; 7 nucleotides agree with TRBD2. Per the germline V gene, CDR1 is DFQATT and CDR2 is SNEGSKA (reference sequence). The CDR3 consists of 14 residues. V gave up 5 bases and J gave up 4 bases; unmatched junction bases: 11. The CDR3 DNA sequence: TGCAGTGCTGGGTGGCGCGGGGGTCTTTACGAGCAGTACTTC. Its protein product is CSAGWRGGLYEQYF.

This clonotype was observed many times. The chain employs TRBV29-1 and TRBJ2-3; 12 bases line up with TRBD2. V shed 5 bases, J shed 5 bases, and the junction held 8 bases outside the gene matches. There are 15 residues in the CDR3. Germline V gene data show CDR1 as SQVTM and CDR2 as ANQGSEA. As DNA, the CDR3 is TGCAGCGTTCTCAGTCCGGGACTAGCGGGAGATACGCAGTATTTT. This sequence encodes CSVLSPGLAGDTQYF.

This clonotype was observed a handful of times. The chain uses TRBV20-1 and TRBJ2-7; 7 bases are a match to TRBD1. Per germline, CDR1 DFQATT and CDR2 SNEGSKA (reference sequence). CDR3 length: 14 residues. Germline trimming cut 6 bases from V and 1 base from J; bases unmatched to any gene: 9. CDR3 nucleotides: TGCAGTGCGGTAAACCAGGGGGAGTCCTACGAGCAGTACTTC. It codes for CSAVNQGESYEQYF.

Remarks on this clonotype: It may be a read error: a sequence one base away is much more abundant. In this CDR3 the conserved last residue, phenylalanine or tryptophan, is missing, so a read error is likely. No DNA is shown, since the ends of the CDR3 on it are uncertain; the CDR3 is the one TCRdb lists. The J gene is TRBJ1-5, the V gene TRBV21-1; TRBD1 is the table's D call and was not checked against the DNA. TRBV21-1 constitutes a pseudogene. Ends included, the CDR3 has 12 residues. The CDR3 reads CASSQQGQPQHS.

The sample holds many counts of this clonotype. A junction boundary mismatches the germline segment, possibly from a read error. J is TRBJ2-2 and V is TRBV7-2; D might be TRBD2 (6 bases). Germline V CDR1 and CDR2: SGHTA, FQGNSA. The CDR3 contains 14 residues. CDR3 coding DNA: TGTGCCAGCAGCTTAGGTTCCGGGATCGGGGGGCTGTTTTTT. This gives the protein CASSLGSGIGGLFF.

The gene calls are TRBV11-3 and TRBJ2-1, with 12 bases that match TRBD2. This CDR3 is built from 16 residues. The V gene end was trimmed by 5 bases and the J gene end by 3 bases; junction bases not matched to a gene: 5. CDR1 is SGHNT and CDR2 is YENEEA in the germline V gene. CDR3 bases: TGTGCCAGCAGCCCAAAGACTAGCGGGGGCTACAATGAGCAGTTCTTC. Translated, it gives CASSPKTSGGYNEQFF. The entire variable domain, with the rest obtained from reference TRBV11-3 and TRBJ2-1, is as follows: EAGVVQSPRYKIIEKKQPVAFWCNPISGHNTLYWYLQNLGQGPELLIRYENEEAVDDSQLPKDRFSAERLKGVDSTLKIQPAELGDSAVYLCASSPKTSGGYNEQFFGPGTRLTVL.

This clonotype was observed at least ten times. The chain carries TRBV20-1 and TRBJ2-3; D may be TRBD2 (5 bases). This CDR3 is 12 amino acids long. Trimming cost V 4 bases and J 4 bases, with 9 bases left between them. The germline gives CDR1 DFQATT, CDR2 SNEGSKA (reference sequence). CDR3: CSAKEGPDTQYF. DNA of the CDR3: TGCAGTGCTAAAGAGGGCCCAGATACGCAGTATTTT.

This clonotype has at least ten counts. This sequence joins TRBV7-9 and TRBJ1-2; the D is unclear. This CDR3 contains 15 residues. Per germline, CDR1 SEHNR and CDR2 FQNEAQ (reference sequence). Between the trimmed V and J ends, which lost 1 base and 1 base, there was a span of 10 bases. CDR3 sequence: CASSLDLRFNYGYTF. DNA for the CDR3: TGTGCCAGCAGCTTAGATCTTCGTTTTAACTATGGCTACACCTTC. Full variable domain (remainder filled in from reference TRBV7-9 and TRBJ1-2): DTGVSQNPRHKITKRGQNVTFRCDPISEHNRLYWYRQTLGQGPEFLTYFQNEAQLEKSRLLSDRFSAERPKGSFSTLEIQRTEQGDSAMYLCASSLDLRFNYGYTFGSGTRLTVV.